This TCR beta chain was sequenced during a study of shared clonotypes between healthy human individuals. About the research overall: Donors had three CD4 naive, three CD4 memory, two CD8 naive and one CD8 memory plate apiece.

The study, taken as a whole, reports: The study found lower generation probabilities in non-shared clonotypes than in those shared by all four donors. Blood was the only sampled material, and tissue repertoires likely differ.

Libraries were prepared by immunoSEQ multiplex PCR; TCRdb keeps only in-frame clonotypes and omits some of them. The sample has around 1.5 million clones, 98% seen once. Germline loops: CDR1 SGHTA, CDR2 FQGNSA. The ends lost 1 base at V and 3 bases at J; junction bases unmatched: 2. This CDR3 is 15 amino acids long. Details on this clone: Its matching antigen is unknown. Other DNA sequences in this specimen translate into the identical CDR3.

The sequencing sample was made of naive CD4+ T cells sorted from blood. Subset: CD45RA+ positively selected. This TCR was recovered from a man aged 25 to 40 in good health. V gene TRBV7-2 combines with J gene TRBJ2-5; 10 nucleotides align to TRBD1. CDR3 DNA sequence: TGTGCCAGCAGCTTAGGGGGGACAGGGGAAGAGACCCAGTACTTC. Its protein product is CASSLGGTGEETQYF. Supplemented by reference TRBV7-2 and TRBJ2-5, the full variable domain reads GAGVSQSPSNKVTEKGKDVELRCDPISGHTALYWYRQSLGQGLEFLIYFQGNSAPDKSGLPSDRFSAERTGGSVSTLTIQRTQQEDSAVYLCASSLGGTGEETQYFGPGTRLLVL.